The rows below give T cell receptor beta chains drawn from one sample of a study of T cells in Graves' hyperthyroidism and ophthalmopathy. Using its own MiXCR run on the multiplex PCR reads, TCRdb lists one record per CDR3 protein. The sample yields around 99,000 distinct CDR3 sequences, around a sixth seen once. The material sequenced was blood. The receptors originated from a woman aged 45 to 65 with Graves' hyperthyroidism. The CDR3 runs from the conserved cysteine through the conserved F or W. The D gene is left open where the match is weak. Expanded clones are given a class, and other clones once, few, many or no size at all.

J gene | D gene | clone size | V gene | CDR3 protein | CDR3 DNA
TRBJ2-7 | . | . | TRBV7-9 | CAHRESYEQYF | TGTGCCCATCGGGAGTCCTACGAGCAGTACTTC
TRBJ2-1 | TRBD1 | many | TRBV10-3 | CATSPGQDNEQFF | TGTGCCACCTCACCCGGACAGGACAATGAGCAGTTCTTC
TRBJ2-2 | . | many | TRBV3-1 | CASSQSRTGELFF | TGTGCCAGCAGCCAATCCCGCACCGGGGAGCTGTTTTTT
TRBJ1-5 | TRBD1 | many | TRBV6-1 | CASSGQGSNQPQHF | TGTGCCAGCAGTGGACAGGGGAGCAATCAGCCCCAGCATTTT
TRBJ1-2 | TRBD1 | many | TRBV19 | CASSPRTGLNYGYTF | TGTGCCAGTAGTCCTCGGACAGGGCTCAACTATGGCTACACCTTC
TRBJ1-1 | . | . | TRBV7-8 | CASSPPAAAGVGTEAFF | TGTGCCAGCAGCCCCCCTGCCGCGGCGGGTGTAGGCACTGAAGCTTTCTTT
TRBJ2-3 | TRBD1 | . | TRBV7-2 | CASSRQTGSTDTQYF | TGTGCCAGCAGCCGACAGACAGGGAGCACAGATACGCAGTATTTT
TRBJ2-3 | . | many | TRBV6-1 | CASSEVPGTQYF | TGTGCCAGCAGTGAAGTCCCTGGCACGCAGTATTTT
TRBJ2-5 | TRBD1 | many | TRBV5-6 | CASSGWTGSQETQYF | TGTGCCAGCAGCGGTTGGACAGGGAGCCAAGAGACCCAGTACTTC
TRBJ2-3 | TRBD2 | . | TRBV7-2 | CASSRRLAGGPDTQYF | TGTGCCAGCAGCCGACGACTAGCGGGGGGTCCAGATACGCAGTATTTT
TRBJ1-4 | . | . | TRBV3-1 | CASSYGGGLGEKLFF | TGTGCCAGCAGTTACGGGGGGGGGCTTGGTGAAAAACTGTTTTTT
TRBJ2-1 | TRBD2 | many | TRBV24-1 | CATSEGTSGREEQFF | TGTGCCACCAGTGAAGGGACTAGCGGGAGAGAAGAGCAGTTCTTC
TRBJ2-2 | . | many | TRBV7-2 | CASSLMTPAGGGELFF | TGTGCCAGCAGCTTAATGACTCCCGCGGGTGGCGGGGAGCTGTTTTTT
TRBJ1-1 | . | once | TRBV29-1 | CSGGDTEAFF | TGCAGCGGTGGGGACACTGAAGCTTTCTTT
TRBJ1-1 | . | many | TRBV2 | CASRKGPEAFF | TGTGCCAGCCGGAAGGGCCCTGAAGCTTTCTTT
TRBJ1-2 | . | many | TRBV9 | CASSVEAGAIGGYTF | TGTGCCAGCAGCGTAGAGGCAGGGGCCATCGGAGGCTACACCTTC
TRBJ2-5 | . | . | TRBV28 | CASAMSDREETQYF | TGTGCCAGCGCGATGTCGGACAGAGAAGAGACCCAGTACTTC
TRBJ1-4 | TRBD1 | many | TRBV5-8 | CASSGQGIGKLFF | TGTGCCAGCAGCGGACAGGGGATAGGAAAACTGTTTTTT
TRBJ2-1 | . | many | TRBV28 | CASSWGRGPYNEQFF | TGTGCCAGCAGTTGGGGGCGGGGACCCTACAATGAGCAGTTCTTC
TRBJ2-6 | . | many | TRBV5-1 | CASSPVSSGANVLTF | TGCGCCAGCAGCCCAGTTAGCTCTGGGGCCAACGTCCTGACTTTC
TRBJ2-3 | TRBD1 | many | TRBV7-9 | CASSSTQGNTQYF | TGTGCCAGCAGCTCTACACAGGGGAATACGCAGTATTTT
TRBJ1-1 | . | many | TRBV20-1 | CSASVQGGAVGTEAFF | TGCAGTGCTAGTGTACAAGGAGGGGCAGTGGGCACTGAAGCTTTCTTT
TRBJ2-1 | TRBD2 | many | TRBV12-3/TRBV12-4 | CASSLGTSTYNEQFF | TGTGCCAGCAGTTTAGGGACTAGCACTTACAATGAGCAGTTCTTC
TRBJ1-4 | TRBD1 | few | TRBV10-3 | CAISGTGVNEKLFF | TGTGCCATCAGTGGTACAGGGGTTAATGAAAAACTGTTTTTT
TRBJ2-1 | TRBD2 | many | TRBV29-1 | CSVGLAGLYNEQFF | TGCAGCGTCGGACTAGCGGGCCTCTACAATGAGCAGTTCTTC
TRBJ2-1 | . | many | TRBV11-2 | CASSLGDSPRHNEQFF | TGTGCCAGCAGCTTAGGGGACTCCCCGAGGCACAATGAGCAGTTCTTC
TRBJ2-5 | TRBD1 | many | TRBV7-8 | CASSLGGSGGVETQYF | TGTGCCAGCAGCTTAGGGGGGTCAGGGGGCGTGGAGACCCAGTACTTC
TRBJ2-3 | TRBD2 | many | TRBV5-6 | CASSLGGTSGFSPSTDTQYF | TGTGCCAGCAGCTTGGGGGGGACTAGCGGGTTCTCCCCTAGCACAGATACGCAGTATTTT
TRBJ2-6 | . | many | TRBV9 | CASTTSGANVLTF | TGTGCCAGCACTACGTCTGGGGCCAACGTCCTGACTTTC
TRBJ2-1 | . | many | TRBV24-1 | CATSDQSSAGNYEQFF | TGTGCCACCAGTGATCAATCCAGTGCAGGGAACTATGAGCAGTTCTTC
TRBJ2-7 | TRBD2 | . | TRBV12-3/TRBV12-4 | CASSLVWSGSSLEQYF | TGTGCCAGCAGTTTAGTGTGGAGCGGGAGCTCGCTCGAGCAGTACTTC
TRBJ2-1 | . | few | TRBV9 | CASSPLSSDSYNEQFF | TGTGCCAGCAGCCCGCTCAGTAGCGACTCCTACAATGAACAGTTCTTC
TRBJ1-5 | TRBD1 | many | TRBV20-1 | CSAFPGQVNQPQHF | TGCAGTGCCTTCCCTGGACAGGTAAATCAGCCCCAGCATTTT
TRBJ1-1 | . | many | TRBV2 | CASNRWQNTEAFF | TGTGCCAGCAATCGTTGGCAGAACACTGAAGCTTTCTTT
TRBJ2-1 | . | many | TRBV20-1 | CSARGLDRDEQFF | TGCAGTGCTAGGGGACTCGACCGCGATGAGCAGTTCTTC
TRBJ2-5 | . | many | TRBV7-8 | CASSYQPRQSGYF | TGTGCCAGCAGCTACCAACCCCGCCAGTCGGGGTACTTC
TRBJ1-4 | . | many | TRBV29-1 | CSAARGLDEKLFF | TGCAGCGCCGCCCGGGGCCTGGACGAAAAACTGTTTTTT
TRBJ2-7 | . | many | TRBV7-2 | CASSTGGAFYEQYF | TGTGCCAGCAGCACAGGGGGGGCCTTCTACGAGCAGTACTTC
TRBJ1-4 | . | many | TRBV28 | CASSSDKEKLFF | TGTGCCAGCAGCTCCGACAAAGAAAAACTGTTTTTT
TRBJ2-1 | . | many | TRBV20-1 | CSASSDSSYNEQFF | TGCAGTGCCAGTAGCGACAGCTCCTACAATGAGCAGTTCTTC
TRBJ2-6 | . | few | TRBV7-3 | CASSSFASGANVLTF | TGTGCCAGCAGCTCCTTTGCCTCTGGGGCCAACGTCCTGACTTTC
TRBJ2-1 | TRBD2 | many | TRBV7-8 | CASTLTAQRELYEQFF | TGTGCCAGCACCCTTACGGCCCAGCGGGAGCTCTATGAGCAGTTCTTC
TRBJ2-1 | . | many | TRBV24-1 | CATSDSTLSPYNEQFF | TGTGCCACCAGTGATAGTACACTATCCCCCTACAATGAGCAGTTCTTC
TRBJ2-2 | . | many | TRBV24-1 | CATRDGPSLNTGELFF | TGTGCCACCAGAGACGGCCCTAGTTTAAACACCGGGGAGCTGTTTTTT
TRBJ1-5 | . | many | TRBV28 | CASSFAGGNQPQHF | TGTGCCAGCAGTTTTGCAGGGGGCAATCAGCCCCAGCATTTT
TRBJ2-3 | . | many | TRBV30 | CAWRDWVYGDTQYF | TGTGCCTGGAGAGACTGGGTCTATGGGGATACGCAGTATTTT
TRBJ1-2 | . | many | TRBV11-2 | CASSPAQGNYGYTF | TGTGCCAGCAGCCCTGCACAGGGTAACTATGGCTACACCTTC
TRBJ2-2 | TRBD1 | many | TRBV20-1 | CSTNRGNTGELFF | TGCAGTACAAACAGGGGGAACACCGGGGAGCTGTTTTTT
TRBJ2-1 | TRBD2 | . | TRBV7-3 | CASSLTNGTRGLGSYNEQFF | TGTGCCAGCAGCTTAACTAACGGGACTAGGGGTTTAGGCTCCTACAATGAGCAGTTCTTC
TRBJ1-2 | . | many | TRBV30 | CAWLAPQELYGYTF | TGTGCCTGGTTGGCCCCACAGGAGCTCTATGGCTACACCTTC
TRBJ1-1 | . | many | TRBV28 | CASSWIIARGSVRDTEAFF | TGTGCCAGCAGTTGGATAATTGCCAGGGGATCTGTCAGGGACACTGAAGCTTTCTTT
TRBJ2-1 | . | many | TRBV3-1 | CASSHGSNLGNEQFF | TGTGCCAGCAGCCACGGATCCAACCTGGGCAATGAGCAGTTCTTC
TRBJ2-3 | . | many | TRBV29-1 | CSVLPGHITDTQYF | TGCAGCGTCCTACCGGGACACATCACAGATACGCAGTATTTT
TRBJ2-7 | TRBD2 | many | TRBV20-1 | CSAPLAGGSYEQYF | TGCAGTGCTCCGCTAGCGGGAGGCTCCTACGAGCAGTACTTC
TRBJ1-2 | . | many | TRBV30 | CAWSRGAGDYGYTF | TGTGCCTGGAGTCGAGGGGCAGGGGACTATGGCTACACCTTC